The present entry profiles one T cell receptor (beta chain) with its context. Its specificity is unknown. The PCR employed 60 Vbeta primers together with 13 Jbeta primers. Clones were sequenced by immunoSEQ multiplex PCR, and TCRdb holds only the in-frame ones, with some missing. This sample has roughly 90,000 clones, with about 73% found just once. CDR3 length: 14 amino acids. CDR1 MNHEY and CDR2 SVGAGI come from the germline V gene. V trimming: 0 bases; J trimming: 2 bases; junction bases outside the gene matches: 0. The data were obtained in a study of cytomegalovirus exposure and HLA in healthy donors. Study-wide results and caveats: Clonal expansion was found to be greater in HLA-associated TCR beta chains than in equally common others in a later analysis. Evidence from a later analysis indicated that most CMV-associated TCR beta chains looked HLA-restricted. Follow-up analysis seemed to connect common viral pathogens with several of the most significant clusters identified. Per published reports, the classifier diagnosed cytomegalovirus status with high specificity and sensitivity.

This clonotype originated in a middle-aged woman in good health and CMV-seropositive. V usage is TRBV6-5 and J usage is TRBJ2-7, with 8 bases that match TRBD2. The sequenced sample consisted of PBMCs. The CDR3 reads CASSYSREAYEQYF. Written as DNA, the CDR3 is TGTGCCAGCAGTTACTCGCGGGAGGCCTACGAGCAGTACTTC.